Below are 32 T cell receptor beta chains sequenced from a single sample in a study of T-cell memory formation after mild COVID-19. TCRdb re-derived calls from the 5' RACE reads in MiXCR, one entry per CDR3 protein. The profile covers approximately 40,000 distinct CDR3 sequences, with roughly an eighth appearing a single time and under 30% taken by the ten largest. Source material: PBMCs or a T cell subset sorted from them (not recorded which). The receptors originated from a man between 18 and 29 years old who had mild COVID-19 (a few samples of this study predate the infection). Cell type and time point are not known.

About this clonotype: At one end, the junction sequence differs from germline, possibly due to a read error. V and J are TRBV29-1 and TRBJ2-1; TRBD2 matches at 12 bases. CDR1 is SQVTM and CDR2 is ANQGSEA in the germline V gene. The CDR3 covers 14 residues. This CDR3 reads CSVENRLAGALSIF. The CDR3 DNA is TGCAGCGTAGAAAACAGACTAGCGGGAGCCCTTAGCATCTTC.

This clonotype was observed at least ten times. The J gene is TRBJ1-2, the V gene TRBV29-1; no firm D call. Deletions cut 5 bases from V and 7 bases from J, with 8 bases between. CDR1 is SQVTM and CDR2 is ANQGSEA in the germline V gene. This CDR3 region has 10 residues. CDR3 region: CSVSQSGYTF. The CDR3 nucleotides are TGCAGCGTTTCCCAGAGTGGCTACACCTTC.

In this sample, this clonotype turned up many times. The chain is built from TRBV5-4 and TRBJ2-1; 7 bases align to TRBD1. The CDR3 is made up of 16 amino acids. Trimming at V came to 3 bases and at J to 4 bases, leaving 10 bases not matched to a gene. Per germline, CDR1 SGHNT and CDR2 YYREEE (reference sequence). CDR3 sequence (DNA): TGTGCCAGCAGCTCCGGCTCGGGACAGCATTACAATGAGCAGTTCTTC. Translating it yields CASSSGSGQHYNEQFF.

On this clonotype itself: A much bigger clone sits one base away, suggesting this may be a read error. V gene TRBV30 combines with J gene TRBJ2-7; D possibly corresponds to TRBD2 (7 bases). Germline-derived CDR1 and CDR2 are GTSNPN and SVGIG (reference sequence). The CDR3 runs to 11 residues. CDR3 coding DNA: TGTGCCGGGAGGAGGGGGGGAGAGCAGTACTTC. Translated: CAGRRGGEQYF.

The table lists this clonotype with many counts. The chain employs TRBV5-1 and TRBJ2-3, with 12 bases that match TRBD2. Germline V gene lookup returns CDR1 SGHRS and CDR2 YFSETQ. The J segment lost 5 bases and the V segment lost 1 base, leaving 5 bases of the junction unmatched. The CDR3 totals 16 residues. The CDR3 sequence: CASSLWGLAGEDTQYF. The CDR3 bases are TGCGCCAGCAGCTTGTGGGGACTAGCGGGTGAAGATACGCAGTATTTT.

In this sample, this clonotype turned up many times. The chain combines TRBV5-1 with TRBJ2-7, with D maybe TRBD1 (5 bases). V gave up 0 bases and J gave up 2 bases, with 6 bases separating them. Per the germline V gene, CDR1 is SGHRS and CDR2 is YFSETQ. The CDR3 has 13 residues. As DNA, the CDR3 is TGCGCCAGCAGCTTGGAGGGGACCTACGAGCAGTACTTC. It encodes CASSLEGTYEQYF.

Within the sample, this clonotype is medium-sized (0.01 to 0.1%). The gene calls are TRBV4-2 and TRBJ2-3, with 9 bases fitting TRBD2. Germline loops: CDR1 LGHNA, CDR2 YNFKEQ. The length of the CDR3 is 16 residues. V gave up 2 bases and J gave up 6 bases; unmatched junction bases: 9. CDR3 DNA sequence: TGTGCCAGCAGCCAACTGAGCGGGGGGCCATCCGATACGCAGTATTTT. It codes for CASSQLSGGPSDTQYF.

This clonotype came up many times. This sequence joins TRBV7-9 and TRBJ1-1; possible D gene TRBD1, 6 bases. The CDR3 runs to 14 residues. V shed 1 base and J shed 6 bases, with 12 bases lying between them. The germline CDR1 and CDR2 sequences are SEHNR and FQNEAQ (reference sequence). The CDR3 sequence: CASSLEDRSAEAFF. The DNA for the CDR3 is TGTGCCAGCAGCTTAGAAGACAGGTCGGCTGAAGCTTTCTTT.

Regarding this clonotype: It may be a read error: a sequence one base away is much more abundant. CDR3 nucleotide sequence: TGTGCCAGCAGTTTATTACAGGGTATCACCGGGGAGCTGTTTTTT. This encodes CASSLLQGITGELFF. The J gene is TRBJ2-2, the V gene TRBV12-3 or TRBV12-4, with D tentatively TRBD1 (6 bases). This CDR3 region has 15 residues. The V gene lost 2 bases and the J gene lost 4 bases, with 11 bases spanning the gap.

This clonotype was found a few times. The CDR3 bases are TGCAGTGCTAGGACAGGGGGCACAGATACGCAGTATTTT. Encoded protein: CSARTGGTDTQYF. The V gene is TRBV20-1, the J gene TRBJ2-3; 8 nucleotides line up with TRBD1. CDR3 length equals 13 residues. Germline-derived CDR1 and CDR2 are DFQATT and SNEGSKA (reference sequence). The J segment lost 1 base and the V segment lost 3 bases, leaving 0 bases of the junction unmatched.

This clonotype was seen many times. The chain uses TRBV7-9 and TRBJ1-1; D might be TRBD1 (5 bases). Germline V CDR1 and CDR2: SEHNR, FQNEAQ (reference sequence). Trimming stripped 3 bases from V and 0 bases from J, with 14 bases between. The CDR3 length is 16 residues. The CDR3 DNA reads as TGTGCCAGCAGCTTTTTCGTAGACAGCCTGAACACTGAAGCTTTCTTT. Protein sequence: CASSFFVDSLNTEAFF.

In this sample, this clonotype turned up many times. The rearrangement uses TRBV10-3 and TRBJ2-1, with D perhaps assigned TRBD1 or TRBD2 (5 bases each). There are 16 residues in the CDR3. V was pared by 3 bases and J by 9 bases, with 21 bases between. CDR1 is ENHRY, CDR2 SYGVKD, per germline. CDR3: CAISERSPREGLEQFF. DNA for the CDR3: TGTGCCATCAGTGAAAGGTCCCCCCGTGAGGGGCTTGAGCAGTTCTTC.

This chain links TRBV20-1 with TRBJ2-7; D is possibly TRBD1 (6 bases). The ends were cut back, 6 bases at V and 0 bases at J, with 12 bases in the middle. This CDR3 spans 13 amino acids. Germline-derived CDR1 and CDR2 are DFQATT and SNEGSKA (reference sequence). The CDR3 protein is CSANRDTSYEQYF. DNA for the CDR3: TGCAGTGCCAACCGGGACACCTCCTACGAGCAGTACTTC.

This clonotype showed up many times. The V and J genes are TRBV5-1 and TRBJ2-3; 12 bases align to TRBD2. In germline, CDR1 is SGHRS, CDR2 YFSETQ. V shed 4 bases, J shed 4 bases, and the junction held 1 base outside the gene matches. This CDR3 spans 14 amino acids. The CDR3 loop reads CASSRLAGADTQYF. Written as DNA, the CDR3 is TGCGCCAGCAGCCGACTAGCGGGGGCAGATACGCAGTATTTT.

In its sample, this clonotype ranks as large. The rearrangement links TRBV4-2 to TRBJ2-3; 12 nucleotides align to TRBD2. CDR1 is LGHNA, CDR2 YNFKEQ, per germline. There are 16 residues in the CDR3. J gave up 3 bases and V 1 base, and 2 bases lay outside the gene matches. The DNA for the CDR3 is TGTGCCAGCAGCCAAGCACTAGCGGGGGGTACAGATACGCAGTATTTT. Amino acid sequence: CASSQALAGGTDTQYF.

This clonotype was seen many times. This chain links TRBV27 with TRBJ1-5, with D maybe TRBD1 (5 bases). This CDR3 spans 16 amino acids. The ends were cut back, 1 base at V and 1 base at J, with 11 bases in the middle. The V gene's germline CDR1 is MNHEY and CDR2 SMNVEV (reference sequence). The CDR3 DNA sequence: TGTGCCAGCAGTTTATTGTCGGGGCACAGCAATCAGCCCCAGCATTTT. It encodes CASSLLSGHSNQPQHF.

This clonotype came up many times. This sequence joins TRBV20-1 and TRBJ1-2, with 12 bases that match TRBD1. Germline-derived CDR1 and CDR2 are DFQATT and SNEGSKA (reference sequence). V shed 4 bases, J shed 6 bases, and the junction held 6 bases outside the gene matches. CDR3 size: 14 residues. The CDR3 reads CSAIGTGGRDGYTF. CDR3 bases: TGCAGTGCTATAGGGACAGGGGGCCGGGATGGCTACACCTTC.

In DNA form, the CDR3 reads TGTGCCAGCTCCCAGGGGGAAGAGCAGTTCTTC. This codes for CASSQGEEQFF. The V and J genes are TRBV18 and TRBJ2-1; 7 nucleotides line up with TRBD1. CDR1 is KGHSH, CDR2 LQKENI, per germline. The CDR3 loop spans 11 amino acids. Trimming at V came to 6 bases and at J to 10 bases, leaving 3 bases not matched to a gene.

This clonotype was seen repeatedly, ten times or more. The chain has TRBV6-1 and TRBJ1-2; D ambiguous. Germline V lookup: CDR1 MNHNS, CDR2 SASEGT. V was shortened by 5 bases and J by 6 bases, with 13 bases between the two germline ends. This CDR3 is 13 amino acids long. The CDR3 DNA follows: TGTGCCAGCAGTAAGGAAATCCAAAATGGCTACACCTTC. Translating it yields CASSKEIQNGYTF.

This clonotype has ten or more counts. The chain carries TRBV19 and TRBJ2-5; 9 bases are shared with TRBD1. The CDR3 extends over 13 amino acids. Germline V lookup: CDR1 LNHDA, CDR2 SQIVND (reference sequence). The V segment lost 5 bases and the J segment 5 bases; nucleotides outside the gene matches: 3. The CDR3 is CASSRDRAETQYF. In DNA form, the CDR3 reads TGTGCCAGTAGTCGGGACAGGGCGGAGACCCAGTACTTC. The whole variable domain, filled in from reference TRBV19 and TRBJ2-5, reads DGGITQSPKYLFRKEGQNVTLSCEQNLNHDAMYWYRQDPGQGLRLIYYSQIVNDFQKGDIAEGYSVSREKKESFPLTVTSAQKNPTAFYLCASSRDRAETQYFGPGTRLLVL.

This clonotype was recorded a few times. V gene TRBV7-2 combines with J gene TRBJ1-5; no clear D. There are 13 residues in the CDR3. The V end was cut by 5 bases, the J end by 8 bases, with 13 bases between. Germline V gene sequence: CDR1 SGHTA, CDR2 FQGNSA. CDR3 DNA: TGTGCCAGCAGCGGTTCCCCAATAGAGCCCCAGCATTTT. It translates to CASSGSPIEPQHF.

This clonotype was counted at least ten times. CDR3 coding DNA: TGTGCCATCAGTGATGACAGGGACAACACTGAAGCTTTCTTT. Encoded protein: CAISDDRDNTEAFF. The chain recombines TRBV10-3 with TRBJ1-1; 7 bases are a match to TRBD1. CDR3 length equals 14 residues. Germline V gives CDR1 ENHRY, CDR2 SYGVKD. The V and J ends lost 3 bases and 2 bases, in that order; junction bases with no gene match: 3.

This clonotype was found many times. The chain is built from TRBV6-2 or TRBV6-3 and TRBJ2-1; D gene ambiguous. There are 15 residues in the CDR3. CDR1 MNHEY and CDR2 SVGEGT come from the germline V gene. V was shortened by 8 bases and J by 6 bases, with 20 bases between the two germline ends. CDR3 loop: CASQGRSRSLNEQFF. The CDR3 DNA reads TGTGCCAGCCAAGGCCGGTCTCGATCTCTCAATGAGCAGTTCTTC.

The rearrangement joins TRBV24-1 to TRBJ2-3; the match to TRBD1 covers 7 bases. Germline V CDR1 and CDR2: KGHDR, SFDVKD. Trimming cost V 3 bases and J 1 base; bases outside gene matches: 3. The length of the CDR3 is 15 residues. CDR3 DNA sequence: TGTGCCACCAGTGATCCCGGACAGGGCACAGATACGCAGTATTTT. Its translation is CATSDPGQGTDTQYF.

This clonotype occurred many times. The chain uses TRBV12-3 or TRBV12-4 and TRBJ2-5; D uncertain. The CDR3 has 13 amino acids. V was pared by 7 bases and J by 0 bases, with 9 bases between. Written as DNA, the CDR3 is TGTGCCAGCACCCGGCAGAACCAAGAGACCCAGTACTTC. Translating it yields CASTRQNQETQYF.

Many counts were recorded for this clonotype. For the CDR3, the DNA is TGTGCCAGCAGTCGGGACAGGAGTTCTTTATCTTTCTTT. Its translation is CASSRDRSSLSFF. The V gene is TRBV28, the J gene TRBJ1-1, with TRBD1 matching over 8 bases. CDR1 MDHEN and CDR2 SYDVKM come from the germline V gene. The CDR3 spans 13 residues. Unmatched junction bases numbered 11, after V lost 5 bases and J lost 12 bases.

This clonotype was counted ten times or more. V gene TRBV5-5 combines with J gene TRBJ2-2; no clear D gene. The germline CDR1 and CDR2 sequences are SGHKS and YYEKEE (reference sequence). V was clipped by 2 bases and J by 0 bases, with 5 bases between them. The CDR3 contains 14 residues. CDR3 DNA: TGTGCCAGCAGCTTTTCGTCGAACACCGGGGAGCTGTTTTTT. Residues: CASSFSSNTGELFF.

This clonotype was seen repeatedly, ten times or more. The V call is TRBV9, the J call TRBJ2-3; D is ambiguous. The germline V gene encodes CDR1 SGDLS and CDR2 YYNGEE. Trimming cost V 3 bases and J 2 bases, with 4 bases left between them. This CDR3 spans 12 amino acids. This CDR3 is CASSDATDTQYF. CDR3 nucleotides: TGTGCCAGCAGCGACGCCACAGATACGCAGTATTTT.

This chain joins TRBV7-6 and TRBJ1-5, with a possible D match to TRBD1 (5 bases). Trimming stripped 2 bases from V and 0 bases from J, with 11 bases between. The CDR3 loop spans 16 amino acids. From germline, CDR1 is SGHVS and CDR2 FNYEAQ. CDR3 amino acids: CASSLWAGNSNQPQHF. DNA of the CDR3: TGTGCCAGCAGCTTATGGGCAGGGAATAGCAATCAGCCCCAGCATTTT.

In this sample, this clonotype turned up many times. The V and J genes are TRBV9 and TRBJ1-6; D gene uncertain. Trimming shortened V by 0 bases and J by 7 bases, and 11 bases separated the two germline ends. The CDR3 consists of 15 residues. Looked up from germline, CDR1 is SGDLS and CDR2 is YYNGEE. CDR3 in DNA: TGTGCCAGCAGCGTAGCTCCCACGACGAATTCACCCCTCCACTTT. It translates to CASSVAPTTNSPLHF.

This chain uses TRBV5-1 with TRBJ1-1, with 7 nucleotides matching TRBD1. The CDR3 totals 14 residues. V trimming: 1 base; J trimming: 2 bases; junction bases outside the gene matches: 2. Looked up from germline, CDR1 is SGHRS and CDR2 is YFSETQ. CDR3 nucleotide sequence: TGCGCCAGCAGCTTGCCAGGGGGTAACACTGAAGCTTTCTTT. Its protein product is CASSLPGGNTEAFF.

This clonotype has a count of ten or more. This rearrangement joins TRBV27 to TRBJ2-1; D gene uncertain. V dropped 6 bases and J dropped 3 bases, with 15 bases sitting between them. The CDR3 sequence is 15 residues long. Germline CDR1 reads MNHEY; CDR2 reads SMNVEV (reference sequence). The DNA of the CDR3 is TGTGCCAGCAGCCCGCAGACGATCCTCTACAATGAGCAGTTCTTC. It yields the protein CASSPQTILYNEQFF.